These 31 T cell receptor beta chains were sequenced from one sample in a study of blood T cell repertoires in COVID-19 (dated by TCRdb to 2018 to 2021). Receptor amplification or capture employed the immunoSEQ multiplex PCR assay. TCRdb obtained this table from immuneACCESS and retained in-frame rearrangements with V and J assigned. These tables miss some clones; where compared with another copy, unresolved V genes account for less than half of the shortfall, and the remainder is unexplained. The table for this sample lists under 60,000 clones; over 70% of them were counted only once. Around three fifths of the sample goes to the ten largest clones. The specimen was peripheral blood. All receptors derive from a man between 65 and 85 years old with acute or convalescent COVID-19.

Here the CDR3 DNA reads TGTGCCAGCAGCCAAGATCCCTCGAACACTGAAGCTTTCTTT. Amino acid sequence: CASSQDPSNTEAFF. The V gene is TRBV14, the J gene TRBJ1-1; no definite D call. This CDR3 has 14 amino acids. The V gene lost 0 bases and the J gene lost 1 base, with 6 bases spanning the gap. CDR1 SGHDN and CDR2 FVKESK come from the germline V gene.

This chain connects TRBV6-2 or TRBV6-3 to TRBJ1-5; 9 bases map to TRBD1. V shed 6 bases and J 10 bases; nucleotides not matched to a gene: 13. The CDR3 runs to 15 residues. CDR1 is MNHEY, CDR2 SVGEGT, per germline. CDR3 protein: CASSSGQGGGGPQHF. The CDR3, as DNA: TGTGCCAGCAGCTCGGGACAGGGAGGCGGGGGACCCCAGCATTTT.

The V gene is TRBV19, the J gene TRBJ2-1; perhaps TRBD1 as D (6 bases). Trimming pared 4 bases from V and 0 bases from J, leaving 10 bases between. The germline CDR1 and CDR2 sequences are LNHDA and SQIVND (reference sequence). The CDR3 is made up of 15 amino acids. The CDR3 DNA reads TGTGCCAGTAGTACTCAGGGGAGCTCCTACAATGAGCAGTTCTTC. Translated, it gives CASSTQGSSYNEQFF.

J is TRBJ2-3 and V is TRBV4-1; TRBD2 agrees at 8 bases. CDR3 length: 17 amino acids. V trimming: 0 bases; J trimming: 8 bases; junction bases outside the gene matches: 13. From germline, CDR1 is MGHRA and CDR2 YSYEKL. In nucleotides, the CDR3 is TGCGCCAGCAGCCAAGACGTCGTCCTAGCGGGTCTTGGTACGCAGTATTTT. Protein: CASSQDVVLAGLGTQYF.

The chain recombines TRBV7-8 with TRBJ1-1; no reliable D call. The ends were cut back, 5 bases at V and 4 bases at J, with 26 bases in the middle. CDR1 and CDR2 (germline): SGHVS, FQNEAQ. The CDR3 is 18 residues long. The CDR3, as DNA: TGTGCCAGCAGCCTCGTGGAAAGGAGGAGAATGATGGGCACTGAAGCTTTCTTT. Translated: CASSLVERRRMMGTEAFF.

The V and J genes are TRBV6-1 and TRBJ2-2; 8 nucleotides match TRBD1. CDR1 and CDR2 (germline): MNHNS, SASEGT. The CDR3 extends over 15 amino acids. The V segment lost 7 bases and the J segment 7 bases; nucleotides outside the gene matches: 11. CDR3 loop: CASIRAGGLGGELFF. The DNA of the CDR3 is TGTGCCAGCATCCGCGCAGGGGGCTTAGGCGGGGAGCTGTTTTTT.

CDR3 DNA sequence: TGTGCCAGCAGCTTAGATCAGGGGGCGAGGTCTGGCTACACCTTC. Its translation: CASSLDQGARSGYTF. V is TRBV5-6 and J is TRBJ1-2; TRBD1 matches 8 bases. This CDR3 region has 15 residues. V dropped 2 bases and J dropped 7; count of bases not matched to a gene: 10. Germline V gives CDR1 SGHDT, CDR2 YYEEEE.

This clone was seen only once. The chain recombines TRBV15 with TRBJ2-2; D uncertain. The CDR3 extends over 15 amino acids. Looked up from germline, CDR1 is LNHNV and CDR2 is YYDKDF (reference sequence). The V end was cut by 3 bases, the J end by 1 base, with 9 bases between. The CDR3 DNA reads TGTGCCACCAGCAGGATGGGCCTGAACACCGGGGAGCTGTTTTTT. Translated, it gives CATSRMGLNTGELFF.

The chain is built from TRBV7-9 and TRBJ2-3; 7 bases are a match to TRBD2. Germline V lookup: CDR1 SEHNR, CDR2 FQNEAQ (reference sequence). V lost 6 bases and J lost 4; bases outside the gene matches: 16. This CDR3 has 17 residues. CDR3 DNA: TGTGCCAGCAGGGGACTAAGCGCCCGGGGCGGGGCAGATACGCAGTATTTT. This codes for CASRGLSARGGADTQYF.

The count of this clone is one. V and J are TRBV7-3 and TRBJ2-1; 11 nucleotides align to TRBD2. This CDR3 has 15 amino acids. Germline trimming cut 1 base from V and 7 bases from J; bases unmatched to any gene: 3. In germline, CDR1 is SGHTA, CDR2 FQGTGA. Here the CDR3 DNA reads TGTGCCAGCAGCTTAATAGCGGGAGGGCTTAATGAGCAGTTCTTC. As protein: CASSLIAGGLNEQFF. The full variable domain, with the rest looked up from reference TRBV7-3 and TRBJ2-1, is GAGVSQTPSNKVTEKGKYVELRCDPISGHTALYWYRQSLGQGPEFLIYFQGTGAADDSGLPNDRFFAVRPEGSVSTLKIQRTERGDSAVYLCASSLIAGGLNEQFFGPGTRLTVL.

The sample holds a few counts of this clone. The chain couples TRBV30 to TRBJ1-2; no clear D gene. V was trimmed by 3 bases and J by 0 bases, leaving 8 bases between them. CDR1 and CDR2 from the germline V gene are GTSNPN and SVGIG (reference sequence). This CDR3 is 13 amino acids long. The CDR3 protein is CAWRRESNYGYTF. The DNA for the CDR3 is TGTGCCTGGAGGAGGGAATCTAACTATGGCTACACCTTC.

The genes are TRBV6-2 or TRBV6-3 and TRBJ1-3; a weak D match, TRBD1 (6 bases). With 4 bases removed from V and 4 bases from J, the gap between germline ends came to 14 bases. The germline gives CDR1 MNHEY, CDR2 SVGEGT. CDR3 size: 15 residues. CDR3: CASSSSGTTGNTIYF. As DNA, the CDR3 is TGTGCCAGCAGTTCTTCCGGGACAACGGGAAACACCATATATTTT.

V gene TRBV10-3 combines with J gene TRBJ2-6; 7 bases fit TRBD1. The V and J ends lost 6 bases and 0 bases, in that order; junction bases with no gene match: 11. This CDR3 is built from 18 residues. In germline, CDR1 is ENHRY, CDR2 SYGVKD. CDR3 sequence: CAIRGDGTDLSGANVLTF. The CDR3 nucleotides read TGTGCCATCAGGGGAGACGGGACAGACCTCTCTGGGGCCAACGTCCTGACTTTC.

V gene TRBV5-6 combines with J gene TRBJ2-1, with D perhaps TRBD2 (7 bases). Germline-derived CDR1 and CDR2 are SGHDT and YYEEEE. This CDR3 has 15 residues. V dropped 1 base and J dropped 8 bases, with 16 bases sitting between them. The CDR3 loop reads CASSLRVTGGDEQFF. CDR3 coding DNA: TGTGCCAGCAGCTTGAGAGTTACGGGGGGCGATGAGCAGTTCTTC. Looking up the rest from reference TRBV5-6 and TRBJ2-1 gives the full variable domain: DAGVTQSPTHLIKTRGQQVTLRCSPKSGHDTVSWYQQALGQGPQFIFQYYEEEERQRGNFPDRFSGHQFPNYSSELNVNALLLGDSALYLCASSLRVTGGDEQFFGPGTRLTVL.

The chain has TRBV5-1 and TRBJ2-2, with 9 positions matching TRBD1. V trimming: 3 bases; J trimming: 5 bases; junction bases outside the gene matches: 2. The CDR3 sequence is 14 residues long. Germline loops: CDR1 SGHRS, CDR2 YFSETQ. CDR3 DNA: TGCGCCAGCAGCTCCGGGACAGGGACCGGGGAGCTGTTTTTT. Translation: CASSSGTGTGELFF. The variable domain in full, with the rest retrieved from reference TRBV5-1 and TRBJ2-2, is KAGVTQTPRYLIKTRGQQVTLSCSPISGHRSVSWYQQTPGQGLQFLFEYFSETQRNKGNFPGRFSGRQFSNSRSEMNVSTLELGDSALYLCASSSGTGTGELFFGEGSRLTVL.

In regard to this clone: A much larger clone lies one base from this, so it may be a read error. This sequence joins TRBV5-6 and TRBJ2-6; D is uncertain. V lost 0 bases and J lost 0, with 4 bases in between. The CDR3 contains 15 residues. Germline assignment: CDR1 SGHDT and CDR2 YYEEEE. CDR3 amino acids: CASSLDSSGANVLTF. CDR3 bases: TGTGCCAGCAGCTTGGACAGCTCTGGGGCCAACGTCCTGACTTTC.

The rearrangement joins TRBV7-8 to TRBJ2-7; no definite D call. The CDR3 is made up of 12 amino acids. Trimming left V 5 bases short and J 3 bases short, with 8 bases between. Germline loops: CDR1 SGHVS, CDR2 FQNEAQ. The CDR3 loop is CASSPQYYEQYF. The CDR3 DNA follows: TGTGCCAGCAGCCCACAATACTACGAGCAGTACTTC.

In its sample, this clone was seen once. The V gene is TRBV28, the J gene TRBJ2-5; the D gene is possibly TRBD1 (7 bases). The germline gives CDR1 MDHEN, CDR2 SYDVKM. This CDR3 comprises 14 residues. V dropped 8 bases and J dropped 5 bases, with 18 bases sitting between them. CDR3 nucleotides: TGTGCCAGCTCCCTCGCGCAGGGGGGCGAGACCCAGTACTTC. Its protein product is CASSLAQGGETQYF.

The V gene is TRBV2, the J gene TRBJ1-5; 7 nucleotides align to TRBD1. CDR3 size: 15 residues. The V and J ends lost 5 bases and 1 base, in that order; junction bases with no gene match: 5. Germline values: CDR1 SNHLY, CDR2 FYNNEI. CDR3: CASSPDRASNQPQHF. DNA for the CDR3: TGTGCCAGCAGTCCAGACAGGGCAAGCAATCAGCCCCAGCATTTT.

This clone was counted only a few times. The chain links TRBV28 to TRBJ2-2; D not certain. This CDR3 has 14 residues. Per germline, CDR1 MDHEN and CDR2 SYDVKM. V dropped 4 bases and J dropped 7 bases, with 13 bases sitting between them. CDR3 nucleotide sequence: TGTGCCAGCAGTTCCCAGGCTCGGATCGGGGAGCTGTTTTTT. The encoded protein is CASSSQARIGELFF.

The genes are TRBV7-9 and TRBJ1-3; 7 bases are a match to TRBD1. This CDR3 has 14 amino acids. Germline assignment: CDR1 SEHNR and CDR2 FQNEAQ (reference sequence). Trimming cost V 4 bases and J 1 base; bases outside gene matches: 1. CDR3 DNA sequence: TGTGCCAGCAGCTGGGGACAGTCTGGAAACACCATATATTTT. Protein product: CASSWGQSGNTIYF.

The chain employs TRBV7-2 and TRBJ2-7; TRBD2 matches at 9 bases. Trimming took 4 bases from V and 7 from J; bases not matched to a gene: 5. CDR1 is SGHTA, CDR2 FQGNSA, per germline. The CDR3 is made up of 13 amino acids. The DNA of the CDR3 is TGTGCCAGCAGCTCGAGCGGGGGGCGGGAGCAGTACTTC. Its protein product is CASSSSGGREQYF.

This clone was seen once. The chain joins TRBV28 to TRBJ1-3; D perhaps matches TRBD1 (5 bases). V was cut by 2 bases and J by 2 bases, with 16 bases left in between. CDR1 and CDR2 from the germline V gene are MDHEN and SYDVKM. The CDR3 covers 17 residues. In nucleotides, the CDR3 is TGTGCCAGCAGTTTAATGTGGCAGGGCCTCGCTGGAAACACCATATATTTT. Encoded protein: CASSLMWQGLAGNTIYF.

This clone was found a few times. CDR3 protein: CASSMGLPGGEQFF. CDR3 bases: TGTGCCAGTAGTATGGGACTCCCGGGAGGTGAGCAGTTCTTC. The genes are TRBV19 and TRBJ2-1, with 7 bases aligning to TRBD2. Germline values: CDR1 LNHDA, CDR2 SQIVND (reference sequence). The CDR3 sequence is 14 residues long. Trimming took 3 bases from V and 9 from J; bases not matched to a gene: 8. Full variable domain (outside the CDR3, taken from reference TRBV19 and TRBJ2-1): DGGITQSPKYLFRKEGQNVTLSCEQNLNHDAMYWYRQDPGQGLRLIYYSQIVNDFQKGDIAEGYSVSREKKESFPLTVTSAQKNPTAFYLCASSMGLPGGEQFFGPGTRLTVL.

The chain carries TRBV5-5 and TRBJ1-4; TRBD1 matches at 9 bases. V lost 4 bases and J lost 8; bases outside the gene matches: 6. Germline V CDR1 and CDR2: SGHKS, YYEKEE (reference sequence). This CDR3 has 14 residues. The CDR3 nucleotides are TGTGCCAGCAGCCCCGGACAGGGGAAAGAAAAACTGTTTTTT. This translates into CASSPGQGKEKLFF.

This clone was found once. The V and J genes are TRBV2 and TRBJ1-1; D is possibly TRBD1 (5 bases). Germline CDR1 SNHLY, CDR2 FYNNEI. V lost 6 bases to trimming and J lost 1 base, with 15 bases between them. This CDR3 region has 15 residues. Here the CDR3 reads CASSWGGGGNTEAFF. CDR3 DNA sequence: TGTGCCAGCAGCTGGGGAGGCGGGGGGAACACTGAAGCTTTCTTT.

J is TRBJ1-1 and V is TRBV5-1, with a weak D call TRBD1 (5 bases). CDR1 and CDR2 (germline): SGHRS, YFSETQ. This CDR3 spans 14 amino acids. Trimming took 0 bases from V and 5 from J, leaving 11 bases between them. The DNA for the CDR3 is TGCGCCAGCAGCTTGGAAGTAGGGGAAACTGAAGCTTTCTTT. Its protein product is CASSLEVGETEAFF.

The chain uses TRBV6-6 and TRBJ1-6; TRBD1 is a possible D gene (5 bases). Between the trimmed V and J ends, which lost 8 bases and 10 bases, there was a span of 15 bases. In germline, CDR1 is MNHNY, CDR2 SVGAGI (reference sequence). The CDR3 is 13 residues long. The CDR3 sequence is CASRPAGGSPLHF. CDR3 nucleotide sequence: TGTGCCAGCCGTCCCGCGGGGGGATCACCCCTCCACTTT.

This clone was recorded once. Here the CDR3 reads CASREGSQGNQPQHF. DNA for the CDR3: TGTGCCAGCAGGGAGGGATCGCAGGGCAATCAGCCCCAGCATTTT. The chain is built from TRBV28 and TRBJ1-5; D is unclear. The CDR3 sequence is 15 residues long. Germline CDR1 is MDHEN and CDR2 is SYDVKM. V was trimmed by 6 bases and J by 2 bases, leaving 14 bases between them.

The rearrangement uses TRBV28 and TRBJ2-2; TRBD1 matches at 9 bases. This CDR3 region has 14 residues. CDR1 and CDR2 (germline): MDHEN, SYDVKM. V gave up 8 bases and J gave up 7 bases; unmatched junction bases: 8. Here the CDR3 reads CASQTGGRGGELFF. The DNA of the CDR3 is TGTGCCAGCCAGACAGGGGGTCGGGGCGGGGAGCTGTTTTTT. The complete variable domain, with remaining parts taken from reference TRBV28 and TRBJ2-2, reads DVKVTQSSRYLVKRTGEKVFLECVQDMDHENMFWYRQDPGLGLRLIYFSYDVKMKEKGDIPEGYSVSREKKERFSLILESASTNQTSMYLCASQTGGRGGELFFGEGSRLTVL.

This clone was observed a single time. The chain employs TRBV27 and TRBJ2-7, with a possible D match to TRBD1 (6 bases). V gave up 2 bases and J gave up 0 bases, with 11 bases separating them. Per the germline V gene, CDR1 is MNHEY and CDR2 is SMNVEV (reference sequence). The CDR3 loop spans 15 amino acids. The DNA of the CDR3 is TGTGCCAGCAGTTTAAGTCAGGGGAACTCCTACGAGCAGTACTTC. As protein: CASSLSQGNSYEQYF.